This section outlines one T cell receptor (beta chain) sequence together with its context. This entry is derived from a study of blood T cells in healthy people across ages. V was shortened by 5 bases and J by 3 bases, with 16 bases between the two germline ends. The CDR3 length is 15 residues. Per germline, CDR1 LNHNV and CDR2 YYDKDF (reference sequence). A second roughly 7 to 12 cycle PCR used barcoded and J-beta primers. TCRdb analysed the 5' RACE reads with MiXCR anew, one entry per CDR3 protein. The repertoire holds 800,000 to 1,300,000 distinct CDR3 sequences, about 23% seen once, with 0.65% to 0.75% in the top ten. These data also formed part of another study, on T cells of mothers and their children. This second study says: Mothers and children who were related shared slightly more overlap than unrelated pairs, but not significantly more.

This chain uses TRBV15 with TRBJ2-5; D is perhaps TRBD2 (6 bases). Sample: blood. The clonotype originates from a girl aged 2 to 10 in good health. The CDR3 DNA reads TGTGCCACCAGCGACGAGGGAGGCAATAAAGAGACCCAGTACTTC. This encodes CATSDEGGNKETQYF.